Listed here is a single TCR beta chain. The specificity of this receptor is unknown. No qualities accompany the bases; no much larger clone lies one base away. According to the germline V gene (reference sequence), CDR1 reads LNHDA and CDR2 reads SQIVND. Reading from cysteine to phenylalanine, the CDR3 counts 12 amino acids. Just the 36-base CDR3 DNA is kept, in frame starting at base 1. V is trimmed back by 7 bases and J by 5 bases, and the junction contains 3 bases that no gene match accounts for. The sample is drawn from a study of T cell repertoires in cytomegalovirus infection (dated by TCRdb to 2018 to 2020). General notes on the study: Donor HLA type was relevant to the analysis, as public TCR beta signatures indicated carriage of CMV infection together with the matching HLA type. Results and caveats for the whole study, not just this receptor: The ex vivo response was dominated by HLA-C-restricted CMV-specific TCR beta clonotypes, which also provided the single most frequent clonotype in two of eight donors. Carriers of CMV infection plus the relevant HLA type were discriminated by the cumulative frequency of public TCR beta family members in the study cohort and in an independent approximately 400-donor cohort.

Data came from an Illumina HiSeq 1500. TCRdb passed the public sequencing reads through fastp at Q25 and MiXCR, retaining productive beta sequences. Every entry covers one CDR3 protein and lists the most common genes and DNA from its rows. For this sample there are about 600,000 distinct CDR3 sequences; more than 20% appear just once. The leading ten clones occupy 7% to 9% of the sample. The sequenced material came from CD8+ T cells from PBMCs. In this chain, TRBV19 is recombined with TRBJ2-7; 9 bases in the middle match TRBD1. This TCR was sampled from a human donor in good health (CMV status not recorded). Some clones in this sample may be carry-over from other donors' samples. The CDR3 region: CASTDRGDEQYF. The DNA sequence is TGTGCCAGTACCGACAGGGGGGACGAGCAGTACTTC.